This T cell receptor (beta chain) emerged from a study of response to subunit inactivated influenza vaccine. The V gene end was trimmed by 1 base and the J gene end by 3 bases; junction bases not matched to a gene: 5. CDR1 and CDR2 from the germline V gene are SGHRS and YFSETQ. The CDR3 loop spans 15 amino acids. Broader study findings: Authors suggested each seasonal flu vaccination may recruit only limited numbers of new T cells.

This clonotype has just a few counts. Its target is unknown. MiXCR, applied by TCRdb to the RT-PCR reads, yields one record per CDR3 protein. The repertoire holds about 650,000 distinct CDR3 sequences, with around 16% as singletons. The sequencing used PBMCs from blood, collected 11 to 12 days after vaccination. The clonotype was recovered from a man aged 45 to 65 who received an inactivated influenza vaccine. The rearrangement uses TRBV5-1 and TRBJ2-7, with 9 bases matching TRBD1. For the CDR3, the DNA is TGCGCCAGCAGCTTGTGGACAGGGGCAAACTACGAGCAGTACTTC. Translating gives CASSLWTGANYEQYF. Supplemented by reference TRBV5-1 and TRBJ2-7, the full variable domain reads KAGVTQTPRYLIKTRGQQVTLSCSPISGHRSVSWYQQTPGQGLQFLFEYFSETQRNKGNFPGRFSGRQFSNSRSEMNVSTLELGDSALYLCASSLWTGANYEQYFGPGTRLTVT.